This record looks at one T cell receptor beta chain sequence and its context. The antigen remains undetermined. CFSE-dim autoproliferating and CFSE-high non-proliferating T cells from unstimulated culture were sequenced separately. Roughly 4.5x10^7 CFSE-labeled PBMCs were cultured around seven days unstimulated, then replicate wells were pooled. CFSE at approximately 0.5 uM labeled the PBMCs, which were then cultured unstimulated. This entry is derived from a study of memory B cells and T cells in multiple sclerosis. Study-wide results and limits: Compartments had unequal clone-set sizes, affecting shared clonotype counts.

The method was immunoSEQ multiplex PCR; TCRdb's version includes in-frame clones alone and lacks a portion of them. The table has 25,000 to 35,000 clones, 86% seen once. This receptor was taken from a human donor with multiple sclerosis. The sample comprised PBMCs from blood kept in culture.

The CDR3 here is CASSYGETQYF. The CDR3 DNA sequence: TGTGCCAGCAGTTATGGGGAGACCCAGTACTTC. The chain joins TRBV6-6 to TRBJ2-5; D is ambiguous. The germline V and J ends were trimmed by 3 bases and 5 bases, with 4 bases remaining between them. The CDR3 runs to 11 residues. The germline CDR1 and CDR2 sequences are MNHNY and SVGAGI (reference sequence).